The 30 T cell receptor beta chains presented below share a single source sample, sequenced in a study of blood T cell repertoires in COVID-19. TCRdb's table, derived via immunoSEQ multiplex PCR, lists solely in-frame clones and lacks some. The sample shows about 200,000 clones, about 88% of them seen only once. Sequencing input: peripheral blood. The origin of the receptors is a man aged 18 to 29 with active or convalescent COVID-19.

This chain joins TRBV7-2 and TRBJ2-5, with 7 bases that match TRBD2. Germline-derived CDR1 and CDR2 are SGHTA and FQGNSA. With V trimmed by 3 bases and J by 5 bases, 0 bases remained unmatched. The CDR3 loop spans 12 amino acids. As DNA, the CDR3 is TGTGCCAGCAGCTTTAGCGGGGAGACCCAGTACTTC. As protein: CASSFSGETQYF.

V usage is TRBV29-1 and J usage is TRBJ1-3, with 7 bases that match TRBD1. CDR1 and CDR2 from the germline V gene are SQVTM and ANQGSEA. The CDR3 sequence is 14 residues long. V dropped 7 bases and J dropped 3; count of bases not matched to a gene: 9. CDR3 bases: TGCAGCGCCGATACAGGGGTTGGTGGAAACACCATATATTTT. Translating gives CSADTGVGGNTIYF.

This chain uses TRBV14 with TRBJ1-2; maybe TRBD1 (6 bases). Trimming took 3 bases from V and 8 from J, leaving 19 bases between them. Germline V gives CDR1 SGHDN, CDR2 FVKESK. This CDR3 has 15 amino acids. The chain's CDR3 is CASSQSSGAWRGYTF. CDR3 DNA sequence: TGTGCCAGCAGCCAGAGCTCAGGGGCGTGGAGGGGCTACACCTTC.

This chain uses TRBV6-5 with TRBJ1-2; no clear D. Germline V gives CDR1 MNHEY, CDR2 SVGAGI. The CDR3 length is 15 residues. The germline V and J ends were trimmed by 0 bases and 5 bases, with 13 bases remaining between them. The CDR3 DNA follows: TGTGCCAGCAGTTACTCGCCAGGTGGGGAGTATGGCTACACCTTC. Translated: CASSYSPGGEYGYTF.

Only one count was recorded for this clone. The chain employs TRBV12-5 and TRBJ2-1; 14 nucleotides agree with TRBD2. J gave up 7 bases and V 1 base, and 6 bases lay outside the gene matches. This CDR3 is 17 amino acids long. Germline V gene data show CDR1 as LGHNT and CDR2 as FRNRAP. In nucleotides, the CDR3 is TGTGCTAGTGGTTTGGGATGGACTAGCGGGAGGAGGAATGAGCAGTTCTTC. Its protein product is CASGLGWTSGRRNEQFF.

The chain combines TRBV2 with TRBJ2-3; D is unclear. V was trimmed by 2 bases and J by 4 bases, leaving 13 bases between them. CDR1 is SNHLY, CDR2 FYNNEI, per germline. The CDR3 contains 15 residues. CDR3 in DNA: TGTGCCAGCAGTGAACGCTTATCGAGGTCAGATACGCAGTATTTT. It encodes CASSERLSRSDTQYF.

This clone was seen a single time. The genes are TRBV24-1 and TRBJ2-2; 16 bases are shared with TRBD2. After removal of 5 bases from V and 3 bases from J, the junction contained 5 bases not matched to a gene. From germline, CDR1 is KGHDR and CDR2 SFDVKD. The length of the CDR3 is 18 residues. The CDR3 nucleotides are TGTGCCACCAGTGCCGAGGGACTAGCGGGAGGGTACACCGGGGAGCTGTTTTTT. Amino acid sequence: CATSAEGLAGGYTGELFF.

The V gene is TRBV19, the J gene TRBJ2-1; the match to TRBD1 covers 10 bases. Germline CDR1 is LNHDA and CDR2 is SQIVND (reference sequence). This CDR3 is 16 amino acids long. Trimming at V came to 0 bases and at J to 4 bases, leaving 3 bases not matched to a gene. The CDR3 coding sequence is TGTGCCAGTAGTATAGATCGGACAGGGGGATACAATGAGCAGTTCTTC. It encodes CASSIDRTGGYNEQFF.

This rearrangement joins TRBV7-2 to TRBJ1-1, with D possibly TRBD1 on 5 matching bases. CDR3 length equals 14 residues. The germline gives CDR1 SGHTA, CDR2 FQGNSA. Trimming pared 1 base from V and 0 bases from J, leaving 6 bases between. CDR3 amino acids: CASSLGTLNTEAFF. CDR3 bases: TGTGCCAGCAGCTTAGGGACACTGAACACTGAAGCTTTCTTT.

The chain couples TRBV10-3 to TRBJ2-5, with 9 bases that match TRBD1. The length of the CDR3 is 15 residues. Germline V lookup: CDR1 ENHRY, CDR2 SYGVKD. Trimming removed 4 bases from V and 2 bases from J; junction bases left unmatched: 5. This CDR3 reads CAISGGQGGQETQYF. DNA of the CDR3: TGTGCCATCAGTGGGGGACAGGGTGGGCAAGAGACCCAGTACTTC.

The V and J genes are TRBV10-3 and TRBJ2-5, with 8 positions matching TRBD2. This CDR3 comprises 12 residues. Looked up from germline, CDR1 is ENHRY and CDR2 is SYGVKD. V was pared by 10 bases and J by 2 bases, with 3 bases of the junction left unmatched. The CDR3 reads CASTSGQETQYF. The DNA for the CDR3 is TGTGCCAGTACTAGCGGTCAAGAGACCCAGTACTTC.

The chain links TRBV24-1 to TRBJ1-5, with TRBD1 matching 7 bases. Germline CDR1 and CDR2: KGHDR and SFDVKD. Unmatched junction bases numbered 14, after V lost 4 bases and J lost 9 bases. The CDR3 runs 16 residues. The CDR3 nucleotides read TGTGCCACCAGTGAACTTCGGGACAGCTATTTTCTGCCCCAGCATTTT. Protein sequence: CATSELRDSYFLPQHF.

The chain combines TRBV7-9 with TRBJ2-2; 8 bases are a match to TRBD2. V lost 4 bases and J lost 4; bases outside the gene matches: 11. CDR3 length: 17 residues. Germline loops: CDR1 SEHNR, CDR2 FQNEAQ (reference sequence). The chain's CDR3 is CASSSDGGALGTGELFF. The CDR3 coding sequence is TGTGCCAGCAGCTCGGACGGGGGGGCCTTAGGCACCGGGGAGCTGTTTTTT. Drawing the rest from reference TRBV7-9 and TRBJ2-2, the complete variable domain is DTGVSQNPRHKITKRGQNVTFRCDPISEHNRLYWYRQTLGQGPEFLTYFQNEAQLEKSRLLSDRFSAERPKGSFSTLEIQRTEQGDSAMYLCASSSDGGALGTGELFFGEGSRLTVL.

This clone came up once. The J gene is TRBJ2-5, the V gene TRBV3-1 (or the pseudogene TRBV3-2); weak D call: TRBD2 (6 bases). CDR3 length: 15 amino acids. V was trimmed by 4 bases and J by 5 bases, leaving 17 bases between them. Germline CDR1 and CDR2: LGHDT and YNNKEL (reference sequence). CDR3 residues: CASSLTLAGRETQYF. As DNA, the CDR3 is TGTGCCAGCAGCCTTACTTTGGCGGGACGGGAGACCCAGTACTTC.

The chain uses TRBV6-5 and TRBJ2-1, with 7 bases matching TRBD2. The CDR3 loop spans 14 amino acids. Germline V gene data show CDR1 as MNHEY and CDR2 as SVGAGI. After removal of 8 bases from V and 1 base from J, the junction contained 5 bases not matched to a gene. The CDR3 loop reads CASGRERSYNEQFF. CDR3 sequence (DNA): TGTGCCAGCGGGCGGGAGCGGTCCTACAATGAGCAGTTCTTC.

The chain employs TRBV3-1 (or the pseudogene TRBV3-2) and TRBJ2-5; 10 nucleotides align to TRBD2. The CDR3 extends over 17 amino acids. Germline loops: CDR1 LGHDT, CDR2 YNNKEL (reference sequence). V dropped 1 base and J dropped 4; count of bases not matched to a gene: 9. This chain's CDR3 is CASSQGELAGNRETQYF. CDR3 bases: TGTGCCAGCAGCCAAGGGGAACTAGCGGGGAACCGAGAGACCCAGTACTTC.

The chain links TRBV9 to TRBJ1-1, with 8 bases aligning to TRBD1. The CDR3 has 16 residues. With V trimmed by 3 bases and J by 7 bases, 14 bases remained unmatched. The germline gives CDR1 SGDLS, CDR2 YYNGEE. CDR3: CASSGPGGVSRGEAFF. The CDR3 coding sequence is TGTGCCAGCAGCGGACCAGGGGGCGTGAGCCGAGGTGAAGCTTTCTTT.

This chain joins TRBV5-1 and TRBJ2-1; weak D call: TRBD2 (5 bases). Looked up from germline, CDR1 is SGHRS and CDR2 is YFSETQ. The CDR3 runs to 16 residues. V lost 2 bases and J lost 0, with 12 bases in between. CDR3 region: CASSLAVLSSYNEQFF. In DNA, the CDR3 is TGCGCCAGCAGCTTAGCGGTATTGAGCTCCTACAATGAGCAGTTCTTC.

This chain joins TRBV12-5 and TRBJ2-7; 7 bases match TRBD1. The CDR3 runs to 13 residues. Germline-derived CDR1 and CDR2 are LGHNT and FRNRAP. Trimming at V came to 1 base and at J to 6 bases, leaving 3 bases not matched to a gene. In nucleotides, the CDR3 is TGTGCTAGTGGTTTGGACAGGGGTTCCGAGCAGTACTTC. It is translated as CASGLDRGSEQYF.

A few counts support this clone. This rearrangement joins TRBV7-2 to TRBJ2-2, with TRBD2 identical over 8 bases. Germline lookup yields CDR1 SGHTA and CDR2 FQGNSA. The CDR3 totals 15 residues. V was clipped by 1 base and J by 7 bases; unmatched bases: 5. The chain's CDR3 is CASSLGAGVSGELFF. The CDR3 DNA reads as TGTGCCAGCAGCTTAGGAGCGGGAGTTAGCGGGGAGCTGTTTTTT.

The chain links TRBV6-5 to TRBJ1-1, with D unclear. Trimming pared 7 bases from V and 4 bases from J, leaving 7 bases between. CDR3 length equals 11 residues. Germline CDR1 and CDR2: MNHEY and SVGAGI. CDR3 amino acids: CASTSSTEAFF. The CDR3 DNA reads TGTGCCAGCACCTCTAGCACTGAAGCTTTCTTT.

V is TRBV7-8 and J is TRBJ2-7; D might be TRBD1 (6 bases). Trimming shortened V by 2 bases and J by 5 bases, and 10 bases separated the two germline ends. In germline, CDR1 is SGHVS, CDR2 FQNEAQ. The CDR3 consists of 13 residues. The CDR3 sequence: CASSLQGHNEQYF. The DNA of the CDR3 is TGTGCCAGCAGCTTACAGGGGCATAACGAGCAGTACTTC. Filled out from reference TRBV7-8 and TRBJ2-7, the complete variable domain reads GAGVSQSPRYKVAKRGQDVALRCDPISGHVSLFWYQQALGQGPEFLTYFQNEAQLDKSGLPSDRFFAERPEGSVSTLKIQRTQQEDSAVYLCASSLQGHNEQYFGPGTRLTVT.

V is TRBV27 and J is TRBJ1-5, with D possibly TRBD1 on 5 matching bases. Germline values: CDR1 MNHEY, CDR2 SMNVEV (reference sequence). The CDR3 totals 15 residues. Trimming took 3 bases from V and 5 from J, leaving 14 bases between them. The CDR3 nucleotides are TGTGCCAGCAGTTTGGGTTGGGGGAGGGATCAGCCCCAGCATTTT. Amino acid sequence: CASSLGWGRDQPQHF.

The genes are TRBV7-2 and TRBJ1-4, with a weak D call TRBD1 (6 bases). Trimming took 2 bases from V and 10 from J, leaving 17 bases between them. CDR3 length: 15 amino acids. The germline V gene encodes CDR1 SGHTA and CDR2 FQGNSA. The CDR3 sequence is CASSLFRQAGLKLFF. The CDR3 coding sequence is TGTGCCAGCAGCTTATTTAGACAGGCGGGCTTAAAACTGTTTTTT.

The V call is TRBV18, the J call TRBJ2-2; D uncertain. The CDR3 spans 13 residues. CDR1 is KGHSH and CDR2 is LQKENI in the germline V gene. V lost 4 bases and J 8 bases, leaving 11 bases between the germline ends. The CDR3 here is CASSLRGPGELFF. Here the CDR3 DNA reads TGTGCCAGCTCACTCAGAGGTCCGGGGGAGCTGTTTTTT.

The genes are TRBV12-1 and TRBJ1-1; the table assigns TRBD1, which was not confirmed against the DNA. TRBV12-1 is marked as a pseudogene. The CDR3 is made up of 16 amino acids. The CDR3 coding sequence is TGTGCCAGCAGCTTTCCTCAACAGGGATTACGGACTGAAGCTTTCTTT. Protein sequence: CASSFPQQGLRTEAFF.

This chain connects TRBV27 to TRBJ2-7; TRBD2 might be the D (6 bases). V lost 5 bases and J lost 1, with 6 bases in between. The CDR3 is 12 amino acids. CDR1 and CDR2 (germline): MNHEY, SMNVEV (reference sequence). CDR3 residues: CASSGGSYEQYF. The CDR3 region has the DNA TGTGCCAGCAGTGGGGGGTCCTACGAGCAGTACTTC.

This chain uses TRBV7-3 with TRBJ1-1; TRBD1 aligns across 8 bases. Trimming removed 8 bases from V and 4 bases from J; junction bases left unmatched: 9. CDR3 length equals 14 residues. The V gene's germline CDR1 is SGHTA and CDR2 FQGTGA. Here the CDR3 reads CASARTGSGTEAFF. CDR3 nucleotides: TGTGCCAGCGCACGGACAGGGAGCGGCACTGAAGCTTTCTTT.

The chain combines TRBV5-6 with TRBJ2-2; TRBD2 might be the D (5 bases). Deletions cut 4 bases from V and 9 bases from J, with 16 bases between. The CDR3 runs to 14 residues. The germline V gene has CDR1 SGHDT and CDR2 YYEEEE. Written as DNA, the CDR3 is TGTGCCAGCAGCGGAGGACCTACCGGACGGGAGCTGTTTTTT. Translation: CASSGGPTGRELFF.

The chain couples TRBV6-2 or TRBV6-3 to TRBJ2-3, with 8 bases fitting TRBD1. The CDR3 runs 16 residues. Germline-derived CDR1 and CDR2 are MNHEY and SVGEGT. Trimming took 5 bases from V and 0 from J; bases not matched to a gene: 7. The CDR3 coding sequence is TGTGCCAGCAGTAACAGACAGGGGACGAGCACAGATACGCAGTATTTT. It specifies CASSNRQGTSTDTQYF.